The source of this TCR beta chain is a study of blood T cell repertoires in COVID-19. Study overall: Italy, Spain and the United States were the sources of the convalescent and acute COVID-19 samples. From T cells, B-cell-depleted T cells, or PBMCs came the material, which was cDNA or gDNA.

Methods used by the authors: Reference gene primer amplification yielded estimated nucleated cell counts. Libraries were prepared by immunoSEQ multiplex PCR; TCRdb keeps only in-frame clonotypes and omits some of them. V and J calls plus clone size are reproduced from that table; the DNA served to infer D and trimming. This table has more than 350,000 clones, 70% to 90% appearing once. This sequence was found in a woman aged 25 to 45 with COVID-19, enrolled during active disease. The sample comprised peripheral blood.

The CDR3 loop reads CASTRGTSGNEQFF. CDR3 coding DNA: TGTGCCAGCACCCGAGGGACTAGCGGCAATGAGCAGTTCTTC. The chain carries TRBV7-8 and TRBJ2-1, with 11 bases lining up with TRBD2. Germline V gene lookup returns CDR1 SGHVS and CDR2 FQNEAQ. Trimming took 7 bases from V and 6 from J; bases not matched to a gene: 5. CDR3 size: 14 residues. The full variable domain, in which reference TRBV7-8 and TRBJ2-1 provide the parts outside the CDR3, is GAGVSQSPRYKVAKRGQDVALRCDPISGHVSLFWYQQALGQGPEFLTYFQNEAQLDKSGLPSDRFFAERPEGSVSTLKIQRTQQEDSAVYLCASTRGTSGNEQFFGPGTRLTVL.